This TCR beta chain was identified in a study of blood T cell repertoires in COVID-19. Study summary: COVID-19 samples collected from the United States, Italy and Spain covered acute and convalescent phases.

Authors' data handling: Reference gene primer amplification gave estimated nucleated cell counts. Assay: immunoSEQ multiplex PCR; the TCRdb copy retains only in-frame clones and omits some. The V and J calls and clone size were taken over from that table, and D and trimming were inferred from the DNA. The data contain about 220,000 clones, around 83% of them seen just once; the ten biggest clones take up about 1.3%. This study enrolled people aged roughly 18 to 89 from roughly 24 US geographic areas. Germline lookup yields CDR1 MNHEY and CDR2 SVGAGI. V was shortened by 6 bases and J by 5 bases, with 11 bases between the two germline ends. This CDR3 spans 13 amino acids.

The sample was PBMCs or T cells enriched from blood (not recorded which). V usage is TRBV6-5 and J usage is TRBJ1-5; D is undetermined. The TCR originated in a woman between 40 and 50 years old with acute COVID-19. The CDR3 sequence: CASRGLADQPQHF. The CDR3 DNA is TGTGCCAGCAGGGGCCTAGCCGATCAGCCCCAGCATTTT.